Many counts were recorded for the clone carrying this T cell receptor (beta chain). Its antigen is not known. The CDR3 covers 14 residues. Trimming cost V 5 bases and J 3 bases, with 17 bases left between them. CDR1 DFQATT and CDR2 SNEGSKA come from the germline V gene (reference sequence). The source of the sample is a study of T-cell reconstitution after alpha-beta-depleted transplantation in children. Preparation of the TCRbeta library involved a method that used unique molecular identifiers. Using its own MiXCR run on the PCR reads, TCRdb lists one record per CDR3 protein. The sample consists of 200,000 to 250,000 distinct CDR3 sequences, 5.5% to 7% of them appearing once. Overall study results and limits: Recipient T cells and thymic progenitors that survived were the source of the high TCRbeta diversity seen at day 60 in some patients. About two months after transplant, alpha-beta T cells reportedly came from several hundred expanded graft clones. T-cell counts and diversity were attributed mostly to newly produced T cells one year after transplant.

The material sequenced was PBMCs, taken before TCRalphabeta/CD19-depleted stem cell transplant. This chain joins TRBV20-1 and TRBJ2-7; a weak D match, TRBD1 (6 bases). This clonotype was obtained from a boy between 2 and 15 years old with acute lymphoblastic leukemia, due to receive a stem cell transplant. Here the CDR3 reads CSAPGATGLYEQYF. In nucleotides, the CDR3 is TGCAGTGCTCCCGGGGCCACAGGGCTCTACGAGCAGTACTTC.